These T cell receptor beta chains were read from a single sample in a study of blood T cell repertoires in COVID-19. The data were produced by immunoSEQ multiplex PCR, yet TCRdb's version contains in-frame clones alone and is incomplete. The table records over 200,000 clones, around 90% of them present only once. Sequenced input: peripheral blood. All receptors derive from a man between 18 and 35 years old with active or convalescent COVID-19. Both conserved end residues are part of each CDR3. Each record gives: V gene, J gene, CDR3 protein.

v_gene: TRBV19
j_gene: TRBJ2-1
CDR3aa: CASSIRAAGGPYEQFF

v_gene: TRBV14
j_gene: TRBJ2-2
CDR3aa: CASSQAYFEYTGELFF

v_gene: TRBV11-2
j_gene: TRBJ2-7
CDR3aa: CASSPTGRRTGSTYEQYF

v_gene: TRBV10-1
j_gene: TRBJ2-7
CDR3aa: CASSESATGGYEQYF

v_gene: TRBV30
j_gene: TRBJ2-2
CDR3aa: CAWSWGTGVSGELFF

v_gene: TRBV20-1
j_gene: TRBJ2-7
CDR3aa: CSASHGGVYEQYF

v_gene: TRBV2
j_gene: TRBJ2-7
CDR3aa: CASSAQAGKPNRYEQYF

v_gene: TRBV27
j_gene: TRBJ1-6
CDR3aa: CASSTRGPGGNSPLHF

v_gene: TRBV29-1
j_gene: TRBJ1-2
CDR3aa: CSVAGDSYGYTF

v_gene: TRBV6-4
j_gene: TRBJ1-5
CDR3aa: CASSKQGGSNQPQHF

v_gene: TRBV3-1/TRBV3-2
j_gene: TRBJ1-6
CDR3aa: CASSQQGGSPLHF

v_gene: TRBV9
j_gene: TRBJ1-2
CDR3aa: CASSVVVAGAYGYTF

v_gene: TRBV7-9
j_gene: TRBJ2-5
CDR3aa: CASSAPTLGEETQYF

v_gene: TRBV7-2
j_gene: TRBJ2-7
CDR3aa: CASSLRGGRANYEQYF

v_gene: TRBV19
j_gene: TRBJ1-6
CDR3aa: CASSKGGRNSPLHF

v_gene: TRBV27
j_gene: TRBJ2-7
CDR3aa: CASSGVGTDSYEQYF

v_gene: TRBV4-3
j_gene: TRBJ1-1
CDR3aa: CASSQYPGGIAFAFF

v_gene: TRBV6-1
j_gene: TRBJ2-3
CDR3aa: CASSEGQGATDTQYF

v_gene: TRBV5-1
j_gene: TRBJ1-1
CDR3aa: CASSLADRGYTEAFF

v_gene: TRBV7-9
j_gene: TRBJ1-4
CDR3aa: CASSLAQGMSEKLFF

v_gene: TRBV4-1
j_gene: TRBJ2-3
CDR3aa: CASSFGTSNTDTQYF

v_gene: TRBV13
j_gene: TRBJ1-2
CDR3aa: CASSSRTGYGYTF

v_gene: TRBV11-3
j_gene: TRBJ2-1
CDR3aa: CASSLDSPGLAGGIHEQFF

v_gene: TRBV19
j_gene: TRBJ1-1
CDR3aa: CASSIGGYGSGRAFF

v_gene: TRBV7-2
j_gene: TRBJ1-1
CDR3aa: CASSLDQGRWAFF

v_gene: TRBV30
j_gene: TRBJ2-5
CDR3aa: CAWRSGLAGGQETQYF

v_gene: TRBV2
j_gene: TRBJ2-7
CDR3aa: CASRWGPSSYEQYF

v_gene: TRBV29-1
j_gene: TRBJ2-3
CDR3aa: CSARGLAGGLSGTDTQYF